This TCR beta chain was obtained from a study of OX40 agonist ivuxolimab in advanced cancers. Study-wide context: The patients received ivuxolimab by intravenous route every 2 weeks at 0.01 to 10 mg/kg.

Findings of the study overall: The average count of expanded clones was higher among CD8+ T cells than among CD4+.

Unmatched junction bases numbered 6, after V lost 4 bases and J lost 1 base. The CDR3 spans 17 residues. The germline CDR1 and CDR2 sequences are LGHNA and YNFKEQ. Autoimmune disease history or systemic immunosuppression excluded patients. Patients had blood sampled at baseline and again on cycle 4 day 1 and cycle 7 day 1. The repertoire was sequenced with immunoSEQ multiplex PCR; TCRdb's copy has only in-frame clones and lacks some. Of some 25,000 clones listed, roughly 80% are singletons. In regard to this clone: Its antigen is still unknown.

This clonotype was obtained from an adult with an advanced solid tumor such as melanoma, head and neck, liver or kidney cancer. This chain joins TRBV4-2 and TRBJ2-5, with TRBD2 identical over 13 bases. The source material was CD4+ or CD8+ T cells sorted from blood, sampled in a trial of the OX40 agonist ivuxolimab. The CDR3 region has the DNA TGTGCCAGCAGCCCGACTAGCGGGGGGCCCACCCAAGAGACCCAGTACTTC. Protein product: CASSPTSGGPTQETQYF.